Below are 14 T cell receptor beta chains sequenced from a single sample in a study of shared clonotypes between healthy human individuals. In the naive CD8 group, cells lacked CD45RO and were positively selected for CCR7, so terminally differentiated effector memory CD45RA+ cells were left out. Repertoires were generated with immunoSEQ multiplex PCR, while TCRdb's copy carries only in-frame clones and drops some. In the table there are around 1,900,000 clones, 90% to 95% of which are singletons. Sequenced sample: naive CD8+ T cells from PBMCs. Receptors were obtained from a man between 18 and 29 years old in good health. Some clones in this sample may be carry-over from other donors' samples.

A single count supports this clone. The rearrangement joins TRBV5-6 to TRBJ1-2; no clear D. V was shortened by 0 bases and J by 8 bases, with 20 bases between the two germline ends. Germline V gene lookup returns CDR1 SGHDT and CDR2 YYEEEE. The CDR3 is 16 amino acids. CDR3: CASSLASWPGLLGYTF. CDR3 bases: TGTGCCAGCAGCTTGGCATCGTGGCCGGGATTATTGGGCTACACCTTC.

The chain recombines TRBV6-5 with TRBJ1-5; D ambiguous. The CDR3 is 14 residues long. Germline CDR1 MNHEY, CDR2 SVGAGI. V shed 2 bases and J shed 5 bases, with 10 bases lying between them. CDR3 DNA sequence: TGTGCCAGCAGTTACACGGGCTTCGATCAGCCCCAGCATTTT. Protein product: CASSYTGFDQPQHF.

The chain recombines TRBV9 with TRBJ2-2; either TRBD1 or TRBD2 may fit D (5 bases each). Trimming left V 2 bases short and J 7 bases short, with 18 bases between. CDR3 length equals 16 residues. CDR1 is SGDLS, CDR2 YYNGEE, per germline. As DNA, the CDR3 is TGTGCCAGCAGCGTGGGACCCCGGGGAGATAGCGGGGAGCTGTTTTTT. This sequence encodes CASSVGPRGDSGELFF.

The rearrangement uses TRBV9 and TRBJ2-2, with D perhaps matching TRBD1 or TRBD2 (5 bases each). This CDR3 is 15 amino acids long. V lost 7 bases and J lost 0, with 13 bases in between. Germline CDR1 reads SGDLS; CDR2 reads YYNGEE. This CDR3 reads CASRGPGSNTGELFF. The CDR3 nucleotides are TGTGCCAGCCGGGGCCCTGGATCGAACACCGGGGAGCTGTTTTTT.

The chain is built from TRBV10-3 and TRBJ1-1, with TRBD1 identical over 7 bases. Germline assignment: CDR1 ENHRY and CDR2 SYGVKD. This CDR3 spans 13 amino acids. V dropped 0 bases and J dropped 11; count of bases not matched to a gene: 6. CDR3: CAISESTGYWAFF. In DNA form, the CDR3 reads TGTGCCATCAGTGAGTCGACAGGGTACTGGGCTTTCTTT.

This chain connects TRBV2 to TRBJ1-5; D remains ambiguous. V lost 1 base and J 1 base, leaving 14 bases between the germline ends. The CDR3 has 17 amino acids. The germline V gene encodes CDR1 SNHLY and CDR2 FYNNEI. The CDR3 DNA reads as TGTGCCAGCAGTGAAGGCTCGGCGAAAGGGAGCAATCAGCCCCAGCATTTT. Protein: CASSEGSAKGSNQPQHF.

This chain uses TRBV7-3 with TRBJ2-1, with TRBD2 matching 9 bases. Germline V gives CDR1 SGHTA, CDR2 FQGTGA. The CDR3 totals 16 residues. The trim removed 1 base at V and 9 bases at J, leaving 10 bases unmatched. The CDR3 DNA sequence: TGTGCCAGCAGCTTAATGCGGGAGGGGAATCGGGGTGAGCAGTTCTTC. Amino acids: CASSLMREGNRGEQFF.

Of note for this clone: The sample holds other DNA sequences that translate to the same CDR3. This rearrangement joins TRBV7-9 to TRBJ1-1; D is possibly TRBD1 (5 bases). The V end was cut by 6 bases, the J end by 5 bases, with 10 bases between. CDR3 length: 12 amino acids. Germline V gene sequence: CDR1 SEHNR, CDR2 FQNEAQ (reference sequence). The CDR3 coding sequence is TGTGCCAGCAGTTGGGGGGAAACTGAAGCTTTCTTT. Its translation is CASSWGETEAFF.

This rearrangement joins TRBV4-1 to TRBJ1-2; D unresolved. The CDR3 contains 16 residues. Germline V gene sequence: CDR1 MGHRA, CDR2 YSYEKL. The germline V and J ends were trimmed by 4 bases and 3 bases, with 18 bases remaining between them. CDR3 amino acids: CASSLHWGDRDYGYTF. The DNA for the CDR3 is TGCGCCAGCAGCCTCCACTGGGGAGATCGGGACTATGGCTACACCTTC.

V is TRBV15 and J is TRBJ1-5; D call uncertain. V dropped 0 bases and J dropped 4 bases, with 7 bases sitting between them. Germline CDR1 is LNHNV and CDR2 is YYDKDF (reference sequence). CDR3 size: 14 residues. This CDR3 is CATSRDGVNQPQHF. DNA of the CDR3: TGTGCCACCAGCAGAGATGGAGTTAATCAGCCCCAGCATTTT.

The chain links TRBV28 to TRBJ2-7; possibly TRBD1 for D (6 bases). V dropped 5 bases and J dropped 6 bases, with 17 bases sitting between them. The germline CDR1 and CDR2 sequences are MDHEN and SYDVKM. The CDR3 has 14 amino acids. The CDR3 loop is CASSTRQEWGEQYF. CDR3 nucleotide sequence: TGTGCCAGCAGTACCAGACAGGAGTGGGGCGAGCAGTACTTC.

This chain uses TRBV5-6 with TRBJ2-7; D call uncertain. Germline V gives CDR1 SGHDT, CDR2 YYEEEE. Trimming left V 4 bases short and J 5 bases short, with 19 bases between. The CDR3 is 15 amino acids. CDR3 bases: TGTGCCAGCAGCCAACGGAACTCTAACAAACACGAGCAGTACTTC. Amino acids: CASSQRNSNKHEQYF.

This chain connects TRBV4-3 to TRBJ2-1; TRBD2 is a possible D gene (6 bases). This CDR3 has 15 amino acids. From germline, CDR1 is LGHNA and CDR2 YSLEER. With 1 base removed from V and 8 bases from J, the gap between germline ends came to 15 bases. The CDR3 loop is CASSQVFGSRDEQFF. CDR3 in DNA: TGCGCCAGCAGCCAAGTGTTCGGGAGTAGAGATGAGCAGTTCTTC.

For this clone: Distinct nucleotide sequences in the sample also encode this CDR3. The J gene is TRBJ2-1, the V gene TRBV7-3; 9 positions agree with TRBD1. Germline CDR1 and CDR2: SGHTA and FQGTGA. This CDR3 contains 15 residues. Trimming took 5 bases from V and 2 from J; bases not matched to a gene: 4. The CDR3 sequence is CASSPTGGPYNEQFF. The CDR3 region has the DNA TGTGCCAGCAGCCCGACAGGGGGGCCCTACAATGAGCAGTTCTTC. Drawing the rest from reference TRBV7-3 and TRBJ2-1, the complete variable domain is GAGVSQTPSNKVTEKGKYVELRCDPISGHTALYWYRQSLGQGPEFLIYFQGTGAADDSGLPNDRFFAVRPEGSVSTLKIQRTERGDSAVYLCASSPTGGPYNEQFFGPGTRLTVL.